The 9 T cell receptor beta chains listed next were all sequenced from one sample in a study of blood T cell repertoires in COVID-19. TCRdb's table, derived via immunoSEQ multiplex PCR, lists solely in-frame clones and lacks some. The sample lists about 130,000 clones, 83% occurring once. The sequenced sample consisted of PBMCs or T cells enriched from blood (not recorded which). The receptors derive from a man between 25 and 39 years old who had recovered from COVID-19.

This clone is a singleton in its sample. V is TRBV5-6 and J is TRBJ2-3, with TRBD2 matching 10 bases. The V and J ends lost 5 bases and 9 bases, in that order; junction bases with no gene match: 15. The CDR3 runs 16 residues. Germline CDR1 and CDR2: SGHDT and YYEEEE. The CDR3: CASSWLEPSGRETQYF. The DNA of the CDR3 is TGTGCCAGCAGTTGGCTCGAGCCTAGCGGGAGAGAGACGCAGTATTTT.

The rearrangement links TRBV5-1 to TRBJ1-1; D is perhaps TRBD1 (5 bases). From germline, CDR1 is SGHRS and CDR2 YFSETQ. The CDR3 has 14 residues. V lost 6 bases to trimming and J lost 1 base, with 13 bases between them. The CDR3 region is CASILGRGNTEAFF. The CDR3, as DNA: TGCGCCAGCATCCTAGGAAGGGGGAACACTGAAGCTTTCTTT.

The gene calls are TRBV6-5 and TRBJ1-5; weak D call: TRBD1 (5 bases). CDR3 length: 15 amino acids. Trimming removed 6 bases at V and 0 bases at J, with 12 bases between. Germline values: CDR1 MNHEY, CDR2 SVGAGI. CDR3 sequence reads: CASRTGLDSNQPQHF. The CDR3 coding sequence is TGTGCCAGCAGGACGGGACTCGATAGCAATCAGCCCCAGCATTTT.

This clone was picked up a small number of times. The chain couples TRBV4-2 to TRBJ2-2, with TRBD2 matching over 8 bases. The trim removed 2 bases at V and 7 bases at J, leaving 9 bases unmatched. The CDR3 is 16 amino acids. CDR1 and CDR2 from the germline V gene are LGHNA and YNFKEQ. DNA of the CDR3: TGTGCCAGCAGCCAACCGGGAGGGCCTTATGGCGGGGAGCTGTTTTTT. The encoded protein is CASSQPGGPYGGELFF.

This chain uses TRBV4-1 with TRBJ2-7, with D possibly TRBD1 on 6 matching bases. The ends were cut back, 3 bases at V and 3 bases at J, with 12 bases in the middle. Germline lookup yields CDR1 MGHRA and CDR2 YSYEKL. The CDR3 spans 14 residues. DNA for the CDR3: TGCGCCAGCAGCCATTCGACAGGCTACTACGAGCAGTACTTC. Protein product: CASSHSTGYYEQYF.

This chain connects TRBV5-1 to TRBJ2-7; D possibly corresponds to TRBD1 (5 bases). This CDR3 has 15 amino acids. V was clipped by 5 bases and J by 0 bases, with 15 bases between them. Germline values: CDR1 SGHRS, CDR2 YFSETQ. The CDR3 reads CASRVGQESSYEQYF. The CDR3 coding sequence is TGCGCCAGCAGAGTGGGGCAGGAGAGCTCCTACGAGCAGTACTTC.

This clone was seen more than once but under ten times. The chain employs TRBV4-1 and TRBJ1-2, with 11 bases that match TRBD1. Germline lookup yields CDR1 MGHRA and CDR2 YSYEKL. The CDR3 has 16 amino acids. V lost 1 base and J lost 6; bases outside the gene matches: 7. CDR3 sequence (DNA): TGCGCCAGCAGCCAAGCCGGGACAGGGGGAACTGATGGCTACACCTTC. Its translation: CASSQAGTGGTDGYTF.

The chain recombines TRBV3-1 (or the pseudogene TRBV3-2) with TRBJ2-5, with D uncertain. V was trimmed by 2 bases and J by 8 bases, leaving 6 bases between them. Germline values: CDR1 LGHDT, CDR2 YNNKEL (reference sequence). This CDR3 is built from 11 residues. The CDR3 here is CASSQLRTQYF. The CDR3 bases are TGTGCCAGCAGCCAACTCCGTACCCAGTACTTC.

This clone was seen a handful of times. J is TRBJ2-2 and V is TRBV9, with D hard to call. CDR3 length: 13 amino acids. Germline CDR1 and CDR2: SGDLS and YYNGEE. V shed 4 bases and J shed 8 bases, with 12 bases lying between them. The CDR3 here is CASSPLGTGELFF. The CDR3 DNA sequence: TGTGCCAGCAGCCCTCTAGGAACTGGGGAGCTGTTTTTT.